This TCR beta chain was captured by sequencing in a study of cytomegalovirus exposure and HLA in healthy donors. Note on this clone: Its antigen remains unidentified.

The protocol was immunoSEQ multiplex PCR, while the TCRdb copy is restricted to in-frame clones and leaves out a portion. The repertoire holds around 140,000 clones, approximately 88% seen once, with less than 5.5% in the top ten. Germline V gives CDR1 MNHNS, CDR2 SASEGT. V was clipped by 6 bases and J by 3 bases; unmatched bases: 11. The CDR3 has 15 residues. Findings and caveats of the study: A later analysis found first-cohort TCR clusters tended to co-occur in the 90 to 150 validation repertoires.

The sequence was collected from a man younger than 30 in good health and CMV-seropositive. The V and J genes are TRBV6-1 and TRBJ2-7; TRBD1 matches at 7 bases. What was sequenced was PBMCs. CDR3: CASSLRDSGGYEQYF. In nucleotides, the CDR3 is TGTGCCAGCAGCCTCCGGGACAGTGGAGGCTACGAGCAGTACTTC.